This TCR beta chain was retrieved from a study of blood T cell repertoires in COVID-19. TCRdb's table, derived via immunoSEQ multiplex PCR, lists solely in-frame clones and lacks some. The profile covers about 190,000 clones, with more than 75% appearing a single time and 4.4% taken by the ten largest. The J segment lost 5 bases and the V segment lost 5 bases, leaving 1 base of the junction unmatched. This CDR3 is 14 amino acids long. In germline, CDR1 is ENHRY, CDR2 SYGVKD. The chain employs TRBV10-3 and TRBJ2-1; TRBD2 aligns across 12 bases. The sequencing sample was made of peripheral blood. This sequence originates from a human donor in a cohort sampled during active COVID-19. Here the CDR3 reads CAISRLAGDNEQFF. The CDR3 DNA is TGTGCCATCAGTAGACTAGCGGGAGACAATGAGCAGTTCTTC.